Listed here are 32 T cell receptor beta chains from one sample, sequenced in a study of OX40 agonist ivuxolimab in advanced cancers. Assay: immunoSEQ multiplex PCR; the TCRdb copy retains only in-frame clones and omits some. The table includes roughly 64,000 clones, 84% detected once. The sample consisted of CD4+ or CD8+ T cells sorted from blood, taken in a trial of the OX40 agonist ivuxolimab. These receptors were taken from an adult with an advanced solid tumor such as melanoma, head and neck, liver or kidney cancer.

This clone was detected only a few times. This sequence joins TRBV5-4 and TRBJ2-5; a possible D gene is TRBD2 (7 bases). The germline V gene encodes CDR1 SGHNT and CDR2 YYREEE (reference sequence). The V end lost 0 bases, the J end lost 1 base, and 10 bases lay between the germline ends. CDR3 length equals 15 residues. CDR3 region: CASSLAGGFQETQYF. DNA for the CDR3: TGTGCCAGCAGCTTGGCGGGGGGCTTCCAAGAGACCCAGTACTTC.

This chain links TRBV30 with TRBJ2-3; 8 nucleotides agree with TRBD2. Germline CDR1 and CDR2: GTSNPN and SVGIG (reference sequence). V dropped 2 bases and J dropped 4; count of bases not matched to a gene: 5. This CDR3 is built from 14 residues. The CDR3 DNA follows: TGTGCCTGGAGTCTGGGACTAGGGTCAGATACGCAGTATTTT. Encoded protein: CAWSLGLGSDTQYF.

The gene calls are TRBV6-1 and TRBJ2-7, with 7 bases identical to TRBD2. Trimming took 7 bases from V and 1 from J; bases not matched to a gene: 10. CDR3 size: 15 residues. CDR1 is MNHNS, CDR2 SASEGT, per germline. The CDR3 region has the DNA TGTGCCAGCATATACCGGGAGCGGGGATCCTACGAGCAGTACTTC. The encoded protein is CASIYRERGSYEQYF.

This rearrangement joins TRBV19 to TRBJ2-2; D may be TRBD1 (5 bases). The germline V and J ends were trimmed by 3 bases and 2 bases, with 19 bases remaining between them. Germline CDR1 and CDR2: LNHDA and SQIVND (reference sequence). This CDR3 region has 18 residues. For the CDR3, the DNA is TGTGCCAGTAGTATTTTTCATGTGGCAGGGAAAAACACCGGGGAGCTGTTTTTT. Translated: CASSIFHVAGKNTGELFF.

This clone showed up just a few times. The chain combines TRBV5-5 with TRBJ2-1; 12 bases agree with TRBD2. There are 17 residues in the CDR3. The germline V gene encodes CDR1 SGHKS and CDR2 YYEKEE (reference sequence). Trimming at V came to 5 bases and at J to 6 bases, leaving 12 bases not matched to a gene. For the CDR3, the DNA is TGTGCCAGCAGAATTCGGGTGGCTAGCGGGAGGGTCAATGAGCAGTTCTTC. As protein: CASRIRVASGRVNEQFF.

This clone was seen only a few times. J is TRBJ2-1 and V is TRBV6-5; D unresolved. This CDR3 comprises 12 residues. Trimming cost V 2 bases and J 5 bases, with 4 bases left between them. Germline V CDR1 and CDR2: MNHEY, SVGAGI. The CDR3 loop is CASSYQNNEQFF. For the CDR3, the DNA is TGTGCCAGCAGTTACCAAAACAATGAGCAGTTCTTC.

This clone was observed a single time. The J gene is TRBJ2-5, the V gene TRBV6-6; no reliable D call. This CDR3 has 14 residues. Between the trimmed V and J ends, which lost 2 bases and 4 bases, there was a span of 11 bases. CDR1 MNHNY and CDR2 SVGAGI come from the germline V gene (reference sequence). CDR3 protein: CASSYGIHGETQYF. The DNA of the CDR3 is TGTGCCAGCAGTTACGGGATTCATGGAGAGACCCAGTACTTC.

The chain recombines TRBV6-1 with TRBJ1-2, with TRBD1 matching over 9 bases. The CDR3 covers 14 residues. V lost 2 bases to trimming and J lost 5 bases; unmatched junction nucleotides: 3. Germline CDR1 is MNHNS and CDR2 is SASEGT. CDR3 sequence: CASSESGQGYGYTF. CDR3 bases: TGTGCCAGCAGTGAATCGGGACAGGGTTATGGCTACACCTTC.

This clone was detected once. The chain combines TRBV5-6 with TRBJ1-1; D is possibly TRBD1 (6 bases). Germline CDR1 SGHDT, CDR2 YYEEEE. The CDR3 loop spans 16 amino acids. V lost 2 bases and J lost 0, with 14 bases in between. DNA for the CDR3: TGTGCCAGCAGCTTACCGGGGGCCCCCATGAACACTGAAGCTTTCTTT. Protein product: CASSLPGAPMNTEAFF.

The CDR3: CAISDGISYNEQFF. The CDR3 DNA reads as TGTGCCATCAGTGACGGAATCTCCTACAATGAGCAGTTCTTC. The chain recombines TRBV10-3 with TRBJ2-1, with D unclear. Per the germline V gene, CDR1 is ENHRY and CDR2 is SYGVKD. V was cut by 3 bases and J by 0 bases, with 6 bases left in between. CDR3 size: 14 residues.

The chain recombines TRBV9 with TRBJ2-1; 7 nucleotides agree with TRBD2. Per the germline V gene, CDR1 is SGDLS and CDR2 is YYNGEE. The CDR3 runs 16 residues. V lost 0 bases and J lost 8; bases outside the gene matches: 11. The DNA for the CDR3 is TGTGCCAGCAGCGTAGCTGGTGCGGGAGTCCACGATGAGCAGTTCTTC. It translates to CASSVAGAGVHDEQFF.

V usage is TRBV9 and J usage is TRBJ1-5; D call uncertain. Germline V lookup: CDR1 SGDLS, CDR2 YYNGEE. The CDR3 has 13 residues. The V end was cut by 7 bases, the J end by 0 bases, with 8 bases between. The CDR3 here is CASGGISNQPQHF. As DNA, the CDR3 is TGTGCCAGCGGAGGAATTAGCAATCAGCCCCAGCATTTT.

V is TRBV29-1 and J is TRBJ2-3; 7 bases map to TRBD2. Trimming took 7 bases from V and 0 from J; bases not matched to a gene: 13. Germline CDR1 SQVTM, CDR2 ANQGSEA. The CDR3 is 16 residues long. The CDR3 is CSATTPTSPSTDTQYF. The CDR3 nucleotides read TGCAGCGCTACTACACCGACTAGCCCGAGCACAGATACGCAGTATTTT.

The V and J genes are TRBV5-4 and TRBJ1-6; perhaps TRBD1 as D (5 bases). CDR1 SGHNT and CDR2 YYREEE come from the germline V gene (reference sequence). The CDR3 consists of 15 residues. Trimming took off 2 bases at V and 3 bases at J, with 9 bases between the two ends. The DNA of the CDR3 is TGTGCCAGCAGCTTCTTGGGACTCTATAATTCACCCCTCCACTTT. Encoded protein: CASSFLGLYNSPLHF.

CDR3 amino acids: CASSLAVMNTEAFF. CDR3 DNA sequence: TGCGCCAGCAGCTTGGCAGTCATGAACACTGAAGCTTTCTTT. The V gene is TRBV5-1, the J gene TRBJ1-1; no reliable D call. With 0 bases removed from V and 0 bases from J, the gap between germline ends came to 6 bases. The CDR3 consists of 14 residues. Germline V gene lookup returns CDR1 SGHRS and CDR2 YFSETQ.

The chain joins TRBV9 to TRBJ1-1, with a possible D match to TRBD1 (6 bases). CDR1 SGDLS and CDR2 YYNGEE come from the germline V gene. This CDR3 is 13 amino acids long. With 4 bases removed from V and 9 bases from J, the gap between germline ends came to 16 bases. CDR3 in DNA: TGTGCCAGCAGCATCCAAGGGGGACGGCAAGCTTTCTTT. Translation gives CASSIQGGRQAFF.

This chain's CDR3 is CATQAPTRGRQETQYF. In DNA form, the CDR3 reads TGTGCCACCCAAGCCCCGACCAGGGGGAGACAAGAGACCCAGTACTTC. The chain links TRBV21-1 to TRBJ2-5; the D call in the table, TRBD1, was not verified against the DNA. TRBV21-1 is termed a pseudogene. The CDR3 runs to 16 residues.

This chain joins TRBV7-2 and TRBJ2-1; D gene ambiguous. Germline CDR1 and CDR2: SGHTA and FQGNSA. The CDR3 contains 13 residues. V was pared by 1 base and J by 4 bases, with 5 bases between. CDR3 nucleotide sequence: TGTGCCAGCAGCTTAGTAGGTTACAATGAGCAGTTCTTC. Translated: CASSLVGYNEQFF.

CDR3 in amino acids: CASSLVGWRETQYF. CDR3 nucleotides: TGTGCCAGCAGCTTGGTCGGGTGGCGAGAGACCCAGTACTTC. The chain recombines TRBV5-4 with TRBJ2-5; D call uncertain. There are 14 residues in the CDR3. The germline V gene encodes CDR1 SGHNT and CDR2 YYREEE (reference sequence). The V and J ends lost 0 bases and 4 bases respectively, with 10 bases between them.

This chain links TRBV7-3 with TRBJ2-2; no clear D. This CDR3 has 12 amino acids. Trimming took 1 base from V and 8 from J, leaving 5 bases between them. Per the germline V gene, CDR1 is SGHTA and CDR2 is FQGTGA. The CDR3 DNA reads as TGTGCCAGCAGCTTAATTCGGGGGGAGCTGTTTTTT. Encoded protein: CASSLIRGELFF.

The chain has TRBV30 and TRBJ1-6; 9 bases align to TRBD1. V was clipped by 0 bases and J by 7 bases; unmatched bases: 7. The CDR3 is 16 amino acids. Germline values: CDR1 GTSNPN, CDR2 SVGIG (reference sequence). The CDR3 nucleotides are TGTGCCTGGAGTGTTGGGACAGGGTCTCACAATTCACCCCTCCACTTT. Translating it yields CAWSVGTGSHNSPLHF.

The chain has TRBV11-2 and TRBJ2-7; D possibly corresponds to TRBD2 (5 bases). This CDR3 is 12 amino acids long. Trimming stripped 5 bases from V and 3 bases from J, with 8 bases between. CDR1 SGHAT and CDR2 FQNNGV come from the germline V gene. CDR3 loop: CASSPGVYEQYF. The CDR3 DNA reads TGTGCCAGCAGCCCCGGGGTCTACGAGCAGTACTTC.

V is TRBV2 and J is TRBJ2-7, with 8 bases that match TRBD2. CDR1 and CDR2 (germline): SNHLY, FYNNEI. The ends lost 9 bases at V and 1 base at J; junction bases unmatched: 11. The CDR3 has 15 amino acids. CDR3 in DNA: TGTGCCAGTTTAAAACCGGGACTAGATTCCTACGAGCAGTACTTC. It yields the protein CASLKPGLDSYEQYF. The whole variable domain, remainder taken from reference TRBV2 and TRBJ2-7, is EPEVTQTPSHQVTQMGQEVILRCVPISNHLYFYWYRQILGQKVEFLVSFYNNEISEKSEIFDDQFSVERPDGSNFTLKIRSTKLEDSAMYFCASLKPGLDSYEQYFGPGTRLTVT.

This clone appeared a few times. The chain employs TRBV27 and TRBJ2-2; 8 positions agree with TRBD2. The CDR3 has 16 amino acids. V trimming: 0 bases; J trimming: 6 bases; junction bases outside the gene matches: 6. Germline V gene data show CDR1 as MNHEY and CDR2 as SMNVEV (reference sequence). CDR3 loop: CASSLSPGGEPGELFF. As DNA, the CDR3 is TGTGCCAGCAGTTTATCCCCCGGGGGGGAGCCCGGGGAGCTGTTTTTT.

The genes are TRBV11-2 and TRBJ1-3, with D maybe TRBD1 (5 bases). Germline V gives CDR1 SGHAT, CDR2 FQNNGV. Trimming removed 11 bases from V and 3 bases from J, with 14 bases in between. The CDR3 runs to 13 residues. CDR3 region: CAPSRGNGNTIYF. In nucleotides, the CDR3 is TGTGCCCCATCGAGGGGAAATGGAAACACCATATATTTT. Full variable domain (missing parts from reference TRBV11-2 and TRBJ1-3): EAGVAQSPRYKIIEKRQSVAFWCNPISGHATLYWYQQILGQGPKLLIQFQNNGVVDDSQLPKDRFSAERLKGVDSTLKIQPAKLEDSAVYLCAPSRGNGNTIYFGEGSWLTVV.

This clone was seen only once. The V gene is TRBV18, the J gene TRBJ2-3; D is unclear. From germline, CDR1 is KGHSH and CDR2 LQKENI. The CDR3 has 13 amino acids. Trimming pared 6 bases from V and 0 bases from J, leaving 7 bases between. CDR3 DNA sequence: TGTGCCAGCTCCGGCCTCAGCACAGATACGCAGTATTTT. It encodes CASSGLSTDTQYF.

This clone showed up just once. This chain uses TRBV19 with TRBJ2-7; D gene uncertain. Germline V lookup: CDR1 LNHDA, CDR2 SQIVND (reference sequence). The CDR3 has 15 residues. Trimming pared 4 bases from V and 2 bases from J, leaving 15 bases between. The CDR3 DNA follows: TGTGCCAGTAGTAACAGCCCCCAACAGCCCTACGAGCAGTACTTC. Amino acids: CASSNSPQQPYEQYF. Complete variable domain (other parts from reference TRBV19 and TRBJ2-7): DGGITQSPKYLFRKEGQNVTLSCEQNLNHDAMYWYRQDPGQGLRLIYYSQIVNDFQKGDIAEGYSVSREKKESFPLTVTSAQKNPTAFYLCASSNSPQQPYEQYFGPGTRLTVT.

The V gene is TRBV6-5, the J gene TRBJ2-1, with no clear D. The CDR3 has 14 residues. Trimming left V 0 bases short and J 3 bases short, with 6 bases between. From germline, CDR1 is MNHEY and CDR2 SVGAGI. The CDR3 bases are TGTGCCAGCAGTTACTCGCGCAGCTACAATGAGCAGTTCTTC. This sequence encodes CASSYSRSYNEQFF.

This chain joins TRBV5-4 and TRBJ2-1; D could derive from TRBD1 or TRBD2 (5 bases each). This CDR3 spans 12 amino acids. V was cut by 0 bases and J by 9 bases, with 7 bases left in between. Germline V CDR1 and CDR2: SGHNT, YYREEE (reference sequence). The CDR3 is CASSLERGEQFF. CDR3 sequence (DNA): TGTGCCAGCAGCTTGGAGAGGGGTGAGCAGTTCTTC.

The rearrangement links TRBV28 to TRBJ2-3, with no clear D. V lost 7 bases, J lost 1 base, and 6 bases lay in between. Germline V gene data show CDR1 as MDHEN and CDR2 as SYDVKM. This CDR3 contains 12 residues. The CDR3 DNA reads as TGTGCCAGCAAAGTCGGCACAGATACGCAGTATTTT. As protein: CASKVGTDTQYF.

The rearrangement joins TRBV7-2 to TRBJ2-3, with TRBD2 matching 9 bases. The CDR3 is 18 amino acids. The junction had 16 bases not matched to a gene; V was cut back by 6 bases and J by 3 bases. Looked up from germline, CDR1 is SGHTA and CDR2 is FQGNSA. CDR3 in amino acids: CASSLGGAGGPNTDTQYF. In DNA form, the CDR3 reads TGTGCCAGCAGTCTAGGGGGTGCGGGAGGGCCGAATACAGATACGCAGTATTTT.

The V gene is TRBV6-1, the J gene TRBJ1-2, with a weak D call TRBD1 (5 bases). The V end was cut by 3 bases, the J end by 6 bases, with 14 bases between. The germline gives CDR1 MNHNS, CDR2 SASEGT. This CDR3 contains 14 residues. CDR3 residues: CASSEYGDRNGYTF. The CDR3 DNA reads TGTGCCAGCAGTGAGTACGGGGACCGGAATGGCTACACCTTC.